This T cell receptor beta chain was profiled in a study of blood T cells in healthy people across ages. As for the study in general: Template switching retrieved approximately one barcoded beta molecule for each two T cells. Study-level findings and limits: The study found more naive CD4+ cells and higher diversity in long-lived than aged donors. The fall in TCR beta diversity per million T cells was roughly linear with age.

Remarks on this clonotype: Antigen unknown. At one boundary the junction diverges from the germline segment, which might be a read error.

CDR1 is DFQATT and CDR2 is SNEGSKA in the germline V gene (reference sequence). The CDR3 runs 15 residues. Next came a second PCR, run for roughly 6 to 11 cycles, which used a sample-barcoded 5' primer along with a J-beta primer mix. Each CDR3 protein is one row after TCRdb ran MiXCR on the 5' RACE reads. The sample shows hundreds of thousands of distinct CDR3 sequences, roughly three fifths of them seen only once. Total RNA, at least 6 micrograms per sample, came from PBMCs. This receptor was identified in a man aged 40-55 years in good health. The sequenced material came from blood. This sequence joins TRBV20-1 and TRBJ2-1; 11 nucleotides line up with TRBD2. CDR3 amino acids: CSATDSGGAYSEQFF. The CDR3 coding sequence is TGCAGTGCTACCGATAGCGGGGGGGCCTACAGTGAGCAGTTCTTC.